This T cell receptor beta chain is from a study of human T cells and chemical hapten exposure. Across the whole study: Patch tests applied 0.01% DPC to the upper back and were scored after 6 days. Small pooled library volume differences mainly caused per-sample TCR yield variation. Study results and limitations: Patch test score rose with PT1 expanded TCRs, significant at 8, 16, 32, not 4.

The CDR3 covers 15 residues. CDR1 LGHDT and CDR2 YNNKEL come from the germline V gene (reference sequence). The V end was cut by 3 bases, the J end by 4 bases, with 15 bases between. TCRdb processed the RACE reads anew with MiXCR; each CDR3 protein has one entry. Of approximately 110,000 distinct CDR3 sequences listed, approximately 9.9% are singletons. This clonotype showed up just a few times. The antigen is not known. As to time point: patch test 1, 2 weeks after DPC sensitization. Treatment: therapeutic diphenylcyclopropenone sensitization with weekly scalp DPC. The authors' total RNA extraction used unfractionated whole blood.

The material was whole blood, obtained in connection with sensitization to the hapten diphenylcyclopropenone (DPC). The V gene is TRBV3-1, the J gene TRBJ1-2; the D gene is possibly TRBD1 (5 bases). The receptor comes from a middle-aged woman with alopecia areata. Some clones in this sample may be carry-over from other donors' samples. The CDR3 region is CASSHSGGAGYGYTF. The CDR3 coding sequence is TGTGCCAGCAGCCACAGCGGAGGGGCAGGCTATGGCTACACCTTC.